A single sample gave rise to the 12 T cell receptor beta chains below, sequenced in a study of regulatory T cells in long-lasting Graves disease. Time point described: newly diagnosed GD, antithyroid drugs for less than 3 months. TCR sequences were obtained from RNA taken from PBMCs. Assembly of TCR beta libraries relied on iRepertoire HTBI primers together with Arm-PCR of CDR3 regions. TCRdb analysed the multiplex PCR reads with MiXCR anew, one entry per CDR3 protein. The top ten hold over 15% of the sample, which has 350,000 to 550,000 distinct CDR3 sequences, approximately 15% seen once. These same records also appear under a second study, on T cells in Graves' hyperthyroidism and ophthalmopathy.

The sample was peripheral blood mononuclear cells (PBMCs), taken at new diagnosis, from a patient treated with antithyroid drugs. Receptors originate from a woman aged 50 to 60 with Graves disease.

Many counts were recorded for this clonotype. The germline gene is not matched at one end of the junction; a read error may be the cause. The chain carries TRBV5-1 and TRBJ2-3; tentatively, D is TRBD2 (6 bases). The CDR3 loop spans 14 amino acids. Germline V gene lookup returns CDR1 SGHRS and CDR2 YFSETQ. The CDR3 DNA sequence: TGTGCCAGCAGCTTTGGGACTAGCACAGATACGCAGTATTTT. Its protein is CASSFGTSTDTQYF.

This chain joins TRBV9 and TRBJ2-1; D not certain. CDR3 length equals 15 residues. V lost 0 bases and J lost 3, with 10 bases in between. Germline CDR1 reads SGDLS; CDR2 reads YYNGEE. The CDR3 spells CASSVVSKDYNEQFF. CDR3 coding DNA: TGTGCCAGCAGCGTAGTCTCGAAGGACTACAATGAGCAGTTCTTC.

This clonotype was observed many times. V and J are TRBV5-4 and TRBJ2-1; TRBD1 matches at 12 bases. Germline-derived CDR1 and CDR2 are SGHNT and YYREEE (reference sequence). The CDR3 contains 15 residues. J was trimmed by 9 bases and V by 4 bases; bases with no gene match: 8. The CDR3 DNA reads as TGTGCCAGCAGCCCTCGGGACAGGGGGCAGGCTGAGCAGTTCTTC. Its protein product is CASSPRDRGQAEQFF.

The chain links TRBV7-7 to TRBJ2-1; D remains unclear. CDR1 is SSHAT and CDR2 is FNYEAQ in the germline V gene (reference sequence). Trimming stripped 5 bases from V and 9 bases from J, with 11 bases between. The CDR3 loop spans 12 amino acids. The CDR3 is CASSLDKGEQFF. For the CDR3, the DNA is TGTGCCAGCAGCCTAGATAAGGGTGAGCAGTTCTTC. The complete variable domain, with remaining parts taken from reference TRBV7-7 and TRBJ2-1, reads GAGVSQSPRYKVTKRGQDVTLRCDPISSHATLYWYQQALGQGPEFLTYFNYEAQPDKSGLPSDRFSAERPEGSISTLTIQRTEQRDSAMYRCASSLDKGEQFFGPGTRLTVL.

Ten or more counts support this clonotype. This chain connects TRBV12-3 or TRBV12-4 to TRBJ1-4; 7 nucleotides match TRBD1. The ends lost 3 bases at V and 4 bases at J; junction bases unmatched: 2. This CDR3 has 14 amino acids. The CDR3 here is CASSFDRDNEKLFF. The CDR3 DNA sequence: TGTGCCAGCAGTTTCGACAGGGATAATGAAAAACTGTTTTTT.

This clonotype was recorded at least ten times. The J gene is TRBJ1-3, the V gene TRBV28; D remains unclear. Trimming shortened V by 2 bases and J by 1 base, and 15 bases separated the two germline ends. CDR3 size: 17 residues. The germline V gene has CDR1 MDHEN and CDR2 SYDVKM. Here the CDR3 DNA reads TGTGCCAGCAGTTTACTCCTAGGGCGGATATCTGGAAACACCATATATTTT. It codes for CASSLLLGRISGNTIYF.

This clonotype appeared many times. In DNA form, the CDR3 reads TGTGCCAGCAGCCAAGCGACTAGCGGGAGGTACAATGAGCAGTTCTTC. Its translation: CASSQATSGRYNEQFF. The chain combines TRBV3-1 with TRBJ2-1; 13 positions agree with TRBD2. V lost 1 base and J lost 4; bases outside the gene matches: 1. The CDR3 has 16 residues. Germline V gene lookup returns CDR1 LGHDT and CDR2 YNNKEL (reference sequence).

This clonotype has only a few counts. The chain joins TRBV6-1 to TRBJ2-2; D may be TRBD1 (6 bases). The CDR3 totals 17 residues. Germline CDR1 is MNHNS and CDR2 is SASEGT. Trimming left V 6 bases short and J 1 base short, with 18 bases between. As DNA, the CDR3 is TGTGCCAGCAGCCCCGGATTTAGGACAGAGAACACCGGGGAGCTGTTTTTT. Protein product: CASSPGFRTENTGELFF.

This clonotype was counted between two and nine times. This chain links TRBV10-3 with TRBJ2-3, with 7 bases matching TRBD2. Germline CDR1 ENHRY, CDR2 SYGVKD. V trimming: 7 bases; J trimming: 5 bases; junction bases outside the gene matches: 9. CDR3 length: 14 residues. The CDR3 is CAIKGASGGDTQYF. As DNA, the CDR3 is TGTGCCATCAAAGGAGCTAGCGGAGGAGATACGCAGTATTTT.

This clonotype was seen at least ten times. V usage is TRBV5-1 and J usage is TRBJ2-2; D is possibly TRBD1 (6 bases). The CDR3 is made up of 14 amino acids. Per germline, CDR1 SGHRS and CDR2 YFSETQ. Trimming removed 6 bases at V and 2 bases at J, with 11 bases between. The DNA for the CDR3 is TGCGCCAGCACTCAACAGGGAAACACCGGGGAGCTGTTTTTT. It yields the protein CASTQQGNTGELFF.

Ten or more counts support this clonotype. The V and J genes are TRBV7-2 and TRBJ2-7; D is uncertain. V lost 5 bases to trimming and J lost 4 bases, with 15 bases between them. CDR1 is SGHTA, CDR2 FQGNSA, per germline. The CDR3 has 14 amino acids. The CDR3 bases are TGTGCCAGCAGCCCACGTCACTTAGGTTACGAGCAGTACTTC. Protein product: CASSPRHLGYEQYF.

This clonotype was picked up many times. This rearrangement joins TRBV27 to TRBJ2-7, with D possibly being TRBD2 (6 bases). The CDR3 is made up of 15 amino acids. Germline V gene data show CDR1 as MNHEY and CDR2 as SMNVEV (reference sequence). Trimming stripped 6 bases from V and 7 bases from J, with 22 bases between. CDR3 sequence reads: CASSSFFRKRGEQYF. The CDR3 DNA reads TGTGCCAGCAGCAGTTTCTTCCGGAAACGGGGGGAGCAGTACTTC.